Below are 8 T cell receptor beta chains sequenced from a single sample in a study of beta chain features in type 1 diabetes. The whole isolated RNA underwent reverse transcription, so sequencing captured expressed TCRB transcripts. Libraries were prepared by immunoSEQ multiplex PCR; TCRdb keeps only in-frame clonotypes and omits some of them. The sample lists 430,000 or so clones, about an eighth occurring once. Sequenced sample: naive CD4+ T cells from blood. Receptor source: a woman in her late teens or twenties in good health.

This chain joins TRBV5-1 and TRBJ2-6; no clear D gene. Germline V gene lookup returns CDR1 SGHRS and CDR2 YFSETQ. With 4 bases removed from V and 0 bases from J, the gap between germline ends came to 8 bases. This CDR3 contains 15 residues. CDR3 DNA: TGCGCCAGCAGCGGCAGCGCCTCTGGGGCCAACGTCCTGACTTTC. Amino acids: CASSGSASGANVLTF.

This chain links TRBV15 with TRBJ2-5, with no clear D. The germline V gene has CDR1 LNHNV and CDR2 YYDKDF (reference sequence). This CDR3 region has 13 residues. The V gene lost 4 bases and the J gene lost 1 base, with 7 bases spanning the gap. The CDR3 bases are TGTGCCACCAGCAATCTATTCCAAGAGACCCAGTACTTC. This codes for CATSNLFQETQYF.

This clone was detected a few times. V and J are TRBV7-2 and TRBJ2-7; TRBD1 is a possible D gene (5 bases). Trimming pared 3 bases from V and 6 bases from J, leaving 6 bases between. CDR1 and CDR2 from the germline V gene are SGHTA and FQGNSA. The CDR3 loop spans 11 amino acids. The CDR3, as DNA: TGTGCCAGCAGCTTTAGGGGCGAGCAGTACTTC. It yields the protein CASSFRGEQYF.

This clone was seen a handful of times. V gene TRBV29-1 combines with J gene TRBJ2-3; TRBD2 matches at 7 bases. Germline V gene data show CDR1 as SQVTM and CDR2 as ANQGSEA. This CDR3 region has 15 residues. V trimming: 1 base; J trimming: 3 bases; junction bases outside the gene matches: 7. CDR3 sequence: CSVEVGGRGTDTQYF. In DNA form, the CDR3 reads TGCAGCGTTGAAGTTGGCGGGAGAGGGACAGATACGCAGTATTTT.

This clone was detected a few times. The chain recombines TRBV9 with TRBJ2-5; D not certain. CDR1 and CDR2 (germline): SGDLS, YYNGEE. This CDR3 is built from 14 residues. V was trimmed by 2 bases and J by 3 bases, leaving 11 bases between them. CDR3 region: CASSVVAGEETQYF. In DNA form, the CDR3 reads TGTGCCAGCAGCGTCGTGGCAGGAGAAGAGACCCAGTACTTC.

This clone was recorded a few times. V gene TRBV29-1 combines with J gene TRBJ2-1; possibly TRBD1 for D (6 bases). This CDR3 spans 15 amino acids. Trimming removed 0 bases from V and 8 bases from J, with 17 bases in between. In germline, CDR1 is SQVTM, CDR2 ANQGSEA. Here the CDR3 DNA reads TGCAGCGTTGAAGATGGGGTCGTAGCAGGGGATGAGCAGTTCTTC. Protein sequence: CSVEDGVVAGDEQFF.

The V call is TRBV14, the J call TRBJ2-5; 9 bases line up with TRBD1. Germline values: CDR1 SGHDN, CDR2 FVKESK. J lost 5 bases, V lost 3 bases, and 10 bases had no gene match. The CDR3 contains 16 residues. The CDR3 nucleotides are TGTGCCAGCAGCCATGCCCGGGACAGGGTTCGCGAGACCCAGTACTTC. Protein product: CASSHARDRVRETQYF.

A single count supports this clone. The chain links TRBV7-2 to TRBJ2-5; D uncertain. The end of the DNA aligns better with TRBJ2-7, so the J call may be wrong. The CDR3 runs to 13 residues. The germline V gene has CDR1 SGHTA and CDR2 FQGNSA. CDR3 sequence reads: CASSLAVLDEQYF. CDR3 coding DNA: TGTGCCAGCAGCTTAGCTGTGTTGGACGAGCAGTACTTC.